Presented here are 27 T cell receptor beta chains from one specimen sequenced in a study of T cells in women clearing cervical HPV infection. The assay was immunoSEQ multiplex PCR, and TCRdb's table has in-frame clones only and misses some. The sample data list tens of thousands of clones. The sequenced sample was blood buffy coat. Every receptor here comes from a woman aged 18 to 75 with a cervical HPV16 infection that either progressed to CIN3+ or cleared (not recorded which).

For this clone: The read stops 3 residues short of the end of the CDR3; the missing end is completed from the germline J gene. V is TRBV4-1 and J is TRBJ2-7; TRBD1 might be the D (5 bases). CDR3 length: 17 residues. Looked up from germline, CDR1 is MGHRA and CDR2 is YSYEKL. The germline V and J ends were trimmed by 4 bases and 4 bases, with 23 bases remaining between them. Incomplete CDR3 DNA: TGCGCCAGCAGCCCCTCTTCACAGGCGACGTTTTTGTACGAG. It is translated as CASSPSSQATFLYE. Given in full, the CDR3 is CASSPSSQATFLYEQYF.

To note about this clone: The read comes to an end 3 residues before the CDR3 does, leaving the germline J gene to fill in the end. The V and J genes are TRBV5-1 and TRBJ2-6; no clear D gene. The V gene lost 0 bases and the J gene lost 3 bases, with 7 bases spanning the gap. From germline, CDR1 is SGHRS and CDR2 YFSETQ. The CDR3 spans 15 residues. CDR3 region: CASSLDALGANVLTF. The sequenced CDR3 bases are TGCGCCAGCAGCTTGGACGCGCTTGGGGCCAACGTC.

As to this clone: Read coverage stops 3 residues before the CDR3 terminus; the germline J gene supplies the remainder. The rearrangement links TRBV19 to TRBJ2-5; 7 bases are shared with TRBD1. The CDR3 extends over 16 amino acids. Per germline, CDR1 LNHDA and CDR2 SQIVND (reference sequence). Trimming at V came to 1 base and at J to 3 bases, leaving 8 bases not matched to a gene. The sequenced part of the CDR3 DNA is TGTGCCAGTAGTATAGGGTTGTTTGGGACAGAAGAGACC. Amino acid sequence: CASSIGLFGTEET. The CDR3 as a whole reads CASSIGLFGTEETQYF.

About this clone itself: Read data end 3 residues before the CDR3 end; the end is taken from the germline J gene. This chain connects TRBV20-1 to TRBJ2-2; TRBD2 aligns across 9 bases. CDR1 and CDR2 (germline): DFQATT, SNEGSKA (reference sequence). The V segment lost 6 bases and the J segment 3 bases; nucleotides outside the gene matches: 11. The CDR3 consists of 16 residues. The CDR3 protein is CSAAEGGRADTGELFF. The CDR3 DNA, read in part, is TGCAGTGCGGCGGAGGGCGGGAGGGCCGACACCGGGGAG.

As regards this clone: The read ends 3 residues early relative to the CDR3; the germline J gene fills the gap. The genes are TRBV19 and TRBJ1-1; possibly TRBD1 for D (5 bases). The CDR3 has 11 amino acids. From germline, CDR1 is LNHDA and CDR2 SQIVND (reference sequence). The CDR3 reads CASSMGLEAFF. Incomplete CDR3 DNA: TGTGCCAGTAGTATGGGGCTAGAA.

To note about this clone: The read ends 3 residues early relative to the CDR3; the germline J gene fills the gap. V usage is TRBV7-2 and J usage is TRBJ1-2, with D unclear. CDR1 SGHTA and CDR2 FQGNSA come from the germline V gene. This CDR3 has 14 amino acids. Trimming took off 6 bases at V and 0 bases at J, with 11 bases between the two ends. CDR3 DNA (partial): TGTGCCAGCAGTAGACAAAGAACTAACTATGGC. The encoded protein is CASSRQRTNYG. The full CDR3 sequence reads CASSRQRTNYGYTF.

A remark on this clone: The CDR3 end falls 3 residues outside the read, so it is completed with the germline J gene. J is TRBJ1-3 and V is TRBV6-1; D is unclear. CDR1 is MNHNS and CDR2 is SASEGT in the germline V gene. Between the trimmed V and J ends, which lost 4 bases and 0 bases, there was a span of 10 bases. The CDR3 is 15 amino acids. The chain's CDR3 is CASSATKSSGNTIYF. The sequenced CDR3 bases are TGTGCCAGCAGTGCCACTAAAAGCTCTGGAAACACC.

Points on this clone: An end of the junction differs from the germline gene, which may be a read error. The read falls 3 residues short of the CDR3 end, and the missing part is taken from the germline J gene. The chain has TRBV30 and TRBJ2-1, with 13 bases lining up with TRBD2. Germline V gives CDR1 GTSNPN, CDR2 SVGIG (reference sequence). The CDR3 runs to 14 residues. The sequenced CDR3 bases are TGTGCCGGGAGTGTACTAGCGGGGGGGGATGAG. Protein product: CAGSVLAGGDE. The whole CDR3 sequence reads CAGSVLAGGDEQFF. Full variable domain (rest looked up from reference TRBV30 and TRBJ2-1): SQTIHQWPATLVQPVGSPLSLECTVEGTSNPNLYWYRQAAGRGLQLLFYSVGIGQISSEVPQNLSASRPQDRQFILSSKKLLLSDSGFYLCAGSVLAGGDEQFFGPGTRLTVL.

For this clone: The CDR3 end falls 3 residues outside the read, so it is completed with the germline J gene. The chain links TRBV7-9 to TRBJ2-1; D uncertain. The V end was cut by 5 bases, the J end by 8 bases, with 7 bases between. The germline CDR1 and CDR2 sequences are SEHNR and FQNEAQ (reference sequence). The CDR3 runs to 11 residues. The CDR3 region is CASSPSDEQFF. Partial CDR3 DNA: TGTGCCAGCAGCCCCTCGGATGAG.

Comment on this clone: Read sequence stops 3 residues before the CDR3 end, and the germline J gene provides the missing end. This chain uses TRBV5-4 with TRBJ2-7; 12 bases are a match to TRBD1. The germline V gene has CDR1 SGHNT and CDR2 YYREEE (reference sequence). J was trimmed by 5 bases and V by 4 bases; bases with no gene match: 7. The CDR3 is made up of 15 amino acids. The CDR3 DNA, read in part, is TGTGCCAGCAGCCCAATCGGGACAGGGGGCGACGAG. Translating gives CASSPIGTGGDE. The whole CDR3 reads CASSPIGTGGDEQYF.

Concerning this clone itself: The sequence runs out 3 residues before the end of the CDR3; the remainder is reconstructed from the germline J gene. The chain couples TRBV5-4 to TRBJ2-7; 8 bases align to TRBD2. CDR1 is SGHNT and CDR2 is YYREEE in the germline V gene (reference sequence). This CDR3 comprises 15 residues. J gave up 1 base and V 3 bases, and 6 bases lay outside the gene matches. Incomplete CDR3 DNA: TGTGCCAGCAGCTACGGGACTAGGGGATCCTACGAG. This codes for CASSYGTRGSYE. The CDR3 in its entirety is CASSYGTRGSYEQYF.

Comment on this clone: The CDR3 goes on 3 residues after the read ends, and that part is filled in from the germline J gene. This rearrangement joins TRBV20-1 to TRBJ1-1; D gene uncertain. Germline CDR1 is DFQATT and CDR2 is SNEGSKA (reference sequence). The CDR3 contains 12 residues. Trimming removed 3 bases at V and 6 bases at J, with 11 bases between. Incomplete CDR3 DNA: TGCAGTGCTAGGTGGCAGGATCCTGAA. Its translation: CSARWQDPE. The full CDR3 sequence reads CSARWQDPEAFF.

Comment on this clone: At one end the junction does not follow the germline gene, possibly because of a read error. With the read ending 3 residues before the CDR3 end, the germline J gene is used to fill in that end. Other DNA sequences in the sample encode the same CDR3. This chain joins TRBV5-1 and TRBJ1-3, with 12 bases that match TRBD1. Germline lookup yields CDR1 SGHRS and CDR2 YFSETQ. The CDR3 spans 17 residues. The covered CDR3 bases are TGCGCCAGCAGCTCTTCGGGACAGGGGGCGCGAGGAAACACA. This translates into CASSSSGQGARGNT. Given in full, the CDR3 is CASSSSGQGARGNTIYF. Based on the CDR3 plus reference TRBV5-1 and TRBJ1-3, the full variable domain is KAGVTQTPRYLIKTRGQQVTLSCSPISGHRSVSWYQQTPGQGLQFLFEYFSETQRNKGNFPGRFSGRQFSNSRSEMNVSTLELGDSALYLCASSSSGQGARGNTIYFGEGSWLTVV.

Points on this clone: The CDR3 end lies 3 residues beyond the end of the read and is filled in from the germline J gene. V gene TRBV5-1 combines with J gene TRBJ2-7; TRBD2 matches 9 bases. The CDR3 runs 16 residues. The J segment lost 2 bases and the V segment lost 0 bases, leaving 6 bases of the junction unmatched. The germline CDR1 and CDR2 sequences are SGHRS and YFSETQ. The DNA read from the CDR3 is TGCGCCAGCAGCTTGGTTGGGACTAGCAGTACCTACGAG. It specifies CASSLVGTSSTYE. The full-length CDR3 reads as CASSLVGTSSTYEQYF.

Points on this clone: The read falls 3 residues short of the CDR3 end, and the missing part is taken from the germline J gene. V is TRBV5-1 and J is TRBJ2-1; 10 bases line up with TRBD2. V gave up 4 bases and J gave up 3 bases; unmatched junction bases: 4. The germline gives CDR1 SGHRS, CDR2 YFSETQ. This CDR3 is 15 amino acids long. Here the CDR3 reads CASSPGTSVYNEQFF. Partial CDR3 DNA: TGCGCCAGCAGCCCCGGGACTAGCGTCTACAATGAG.

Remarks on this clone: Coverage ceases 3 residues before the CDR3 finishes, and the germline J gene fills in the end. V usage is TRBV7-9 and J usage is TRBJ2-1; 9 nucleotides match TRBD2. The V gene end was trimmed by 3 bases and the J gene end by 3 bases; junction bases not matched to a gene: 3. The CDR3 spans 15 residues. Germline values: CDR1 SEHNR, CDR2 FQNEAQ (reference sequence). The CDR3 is CASSFGREGYNEQFF. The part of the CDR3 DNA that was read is TGTGCCAGCAGCTTCGGGCGGGAGGGCTACAATGAG.

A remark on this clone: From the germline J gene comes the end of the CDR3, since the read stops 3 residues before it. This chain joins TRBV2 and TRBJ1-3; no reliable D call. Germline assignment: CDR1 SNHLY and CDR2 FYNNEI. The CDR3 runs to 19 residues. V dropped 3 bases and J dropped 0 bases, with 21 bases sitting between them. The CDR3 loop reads CASSDYGTTWMNSGNTIYF. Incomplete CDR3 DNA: TGTGCCAGCAGTGATTACGGTACGACATGGATGAACTCTGGAAACACC. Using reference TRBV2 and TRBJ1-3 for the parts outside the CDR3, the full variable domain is EPEVTQTPSHQVTQMGQEVILRCVPISNHLYFYWYRQILGQKVEFLVSFYNNEISEKSEIFDDQFSVERPDGSNFTLKIRSTKLEDSAMYFCASSDYGTTWMNSGNTIYFGEGSWLTVV.

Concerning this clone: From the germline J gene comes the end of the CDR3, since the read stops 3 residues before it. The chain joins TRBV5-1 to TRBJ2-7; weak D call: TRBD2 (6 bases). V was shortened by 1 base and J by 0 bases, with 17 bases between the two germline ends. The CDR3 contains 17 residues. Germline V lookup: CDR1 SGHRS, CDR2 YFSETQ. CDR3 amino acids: CASSLSPPGGISYEQYF. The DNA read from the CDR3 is TGCGCCAGCAGCTTGTCTCCTCCGGGCGGGATCTCCTACGAG.

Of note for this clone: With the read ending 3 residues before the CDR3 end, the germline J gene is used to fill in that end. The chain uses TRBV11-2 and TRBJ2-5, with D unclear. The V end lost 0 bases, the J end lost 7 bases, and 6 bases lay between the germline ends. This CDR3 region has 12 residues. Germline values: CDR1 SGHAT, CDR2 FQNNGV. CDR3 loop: CASSLEKGTQYF. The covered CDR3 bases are TGTGCCAGCAGCTTAGAAAAGGGGACC.

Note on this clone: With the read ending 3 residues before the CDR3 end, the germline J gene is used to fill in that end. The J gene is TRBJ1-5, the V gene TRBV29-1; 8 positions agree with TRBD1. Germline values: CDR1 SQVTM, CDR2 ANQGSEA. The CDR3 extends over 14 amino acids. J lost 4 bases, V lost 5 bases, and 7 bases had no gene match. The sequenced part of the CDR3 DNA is TGCAGCGTTACCCAGGGGGCAGTGAATCAGCCC. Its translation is CSVTQGAVNQP. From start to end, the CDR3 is CSVTQGAVNQPQHF.

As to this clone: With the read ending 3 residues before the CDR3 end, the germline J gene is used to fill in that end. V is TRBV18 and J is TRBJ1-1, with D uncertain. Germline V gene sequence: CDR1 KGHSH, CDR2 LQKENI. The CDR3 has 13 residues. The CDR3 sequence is CASSPRAIDTAFF. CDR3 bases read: TGTGCCAGCTCACCGCGAGCTATCGATACG.

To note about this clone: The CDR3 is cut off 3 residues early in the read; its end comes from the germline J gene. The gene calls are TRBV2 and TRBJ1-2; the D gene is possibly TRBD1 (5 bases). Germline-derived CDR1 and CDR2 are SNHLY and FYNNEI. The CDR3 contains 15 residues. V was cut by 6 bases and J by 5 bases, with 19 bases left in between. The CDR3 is CASREVDRPLYGYTF. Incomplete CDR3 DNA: TGTGCCAGCAGGGAGGTTGACAGACCACTATATGGC.

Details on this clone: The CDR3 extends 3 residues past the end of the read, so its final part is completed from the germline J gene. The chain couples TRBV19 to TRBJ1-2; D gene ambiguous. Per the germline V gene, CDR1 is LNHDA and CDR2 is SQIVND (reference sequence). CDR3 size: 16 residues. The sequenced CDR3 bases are TGTGCCAGTAGGTCCATGACTAGCGGCACCACAGATACC. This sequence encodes CASRSMTSGTTDT. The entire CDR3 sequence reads CASRSMTSGTTDTYTF.

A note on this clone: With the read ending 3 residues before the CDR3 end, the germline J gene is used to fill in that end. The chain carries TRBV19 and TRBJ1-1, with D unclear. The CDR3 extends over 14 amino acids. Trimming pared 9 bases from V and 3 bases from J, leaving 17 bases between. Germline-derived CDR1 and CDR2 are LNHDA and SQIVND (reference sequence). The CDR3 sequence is CASYSAGGYTEAFF. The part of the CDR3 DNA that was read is TGTGCCAGCTATAGTGCGGGTGGGTACACTGAA. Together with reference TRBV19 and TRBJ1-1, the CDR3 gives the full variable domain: DGGITQSPKYLFRKEGQNVTLSCEQNLNHDAMYWYRQDPGQGLRLIYYSQIVNDFQKGDIAEGYSVSREKKESFPLTVTSAQKNPTAFYLCASYSAGGYTEAFFGQGTRLTVV.

The CDR3 here is CSAAQGVWGSPLHF. CDR3 DNA, as far as it was read: TGCAGTGCGGCACAGGGCGTTTGGGGATCACCC. This rearrangement joins TRBV20-1 to TRBJ1-6, with D possibly TRBD1 on 6 matching bases. The DNA ends 3 residues before the CDR3 does, and the rest of the CDR3 is filled in from the germline J gene. Between the trimmed V and J ends, which lost 6 bases and 10 bases, there was a span of 19 bases. The CDR3 totals 14 residues. Germline CDR1 is DFQATT and CDR2 is SNEGSKA (reference sequence).

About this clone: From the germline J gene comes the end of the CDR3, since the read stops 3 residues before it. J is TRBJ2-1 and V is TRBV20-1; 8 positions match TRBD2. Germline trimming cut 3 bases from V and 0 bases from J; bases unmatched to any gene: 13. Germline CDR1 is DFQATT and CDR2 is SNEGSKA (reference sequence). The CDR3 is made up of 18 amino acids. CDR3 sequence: CSASSGTSSFRSYNEQFF. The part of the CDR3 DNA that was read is TGCAGTGCTAGTTCCGGGACTAGTAGTTTCCGCTCCTACAATGAG.

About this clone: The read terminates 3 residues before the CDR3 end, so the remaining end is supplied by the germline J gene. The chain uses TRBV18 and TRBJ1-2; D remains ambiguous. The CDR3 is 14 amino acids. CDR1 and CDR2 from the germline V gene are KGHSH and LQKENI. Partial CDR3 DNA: TGTGCCAGCTCACCTAGTGGAAGCACAGATACC. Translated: CASSPSGSTDT. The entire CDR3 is CASSPSGSTDTYTF.